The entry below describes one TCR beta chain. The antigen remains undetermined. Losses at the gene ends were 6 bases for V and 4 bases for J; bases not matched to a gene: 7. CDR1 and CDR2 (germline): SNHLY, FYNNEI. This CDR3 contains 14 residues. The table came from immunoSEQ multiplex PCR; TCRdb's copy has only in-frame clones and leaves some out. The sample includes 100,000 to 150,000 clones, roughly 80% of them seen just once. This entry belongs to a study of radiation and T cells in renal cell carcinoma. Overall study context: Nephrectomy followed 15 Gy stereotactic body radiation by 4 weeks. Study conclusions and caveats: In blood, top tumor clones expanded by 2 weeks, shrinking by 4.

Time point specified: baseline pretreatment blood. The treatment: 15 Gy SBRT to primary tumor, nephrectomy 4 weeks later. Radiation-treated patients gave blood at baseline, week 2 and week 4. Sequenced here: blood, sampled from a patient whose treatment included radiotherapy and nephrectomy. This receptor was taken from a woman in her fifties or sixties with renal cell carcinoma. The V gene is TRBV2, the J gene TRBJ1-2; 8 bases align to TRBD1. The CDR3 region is CASRPGTGFYGYTF. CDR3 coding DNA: TGTGCCAGCAGGCCCGGGACAGGATTCTATGGCTACACCTTC.